This T cell receptor beta chain appears in the sequencing data of a study of T cells expressing NK-cell markers. Study overall: CD3+CD56+NKG2C+, CD3+CD56+NKG2C- and CD3+CD56-NKG2C+ T cells, once sorted, supplied the TCR beta repertoires. Out of eight donors sequenced, seven tested HCMV-seropositive and the remaining one seronegative.

TCRdb re-called the 5' RACE reads and shows each CDR3 protein once, DNA omitted. This sample's table has under 500,000 distinct CDR3 sequences. About this clonotype itself: What it recognizes is unknown.

The germline CDR1 and CDR2 sequences are MNHEY and SVGAGI. There are 17 residues in the CDR3. Findings of the study overall: Whether expanded NKG2C+ T cell clones were HCMV-specific remained unclear.

This clonotype was obtained from a woman aged 18 to 69 in good health. Sequencing was performed on blood T cells: a sorted CD56 or NKG2C T cell subset, CD4+ or CD8+ T cells, or bulk PBMC T cells (not recorded which). V is TRBV6-5 and J is TRBJ2-7; absent DNA, TCRdb's TRBD1 call cannot be checked. The CDR3 loop reads CASSYSGRGARISEQYF.